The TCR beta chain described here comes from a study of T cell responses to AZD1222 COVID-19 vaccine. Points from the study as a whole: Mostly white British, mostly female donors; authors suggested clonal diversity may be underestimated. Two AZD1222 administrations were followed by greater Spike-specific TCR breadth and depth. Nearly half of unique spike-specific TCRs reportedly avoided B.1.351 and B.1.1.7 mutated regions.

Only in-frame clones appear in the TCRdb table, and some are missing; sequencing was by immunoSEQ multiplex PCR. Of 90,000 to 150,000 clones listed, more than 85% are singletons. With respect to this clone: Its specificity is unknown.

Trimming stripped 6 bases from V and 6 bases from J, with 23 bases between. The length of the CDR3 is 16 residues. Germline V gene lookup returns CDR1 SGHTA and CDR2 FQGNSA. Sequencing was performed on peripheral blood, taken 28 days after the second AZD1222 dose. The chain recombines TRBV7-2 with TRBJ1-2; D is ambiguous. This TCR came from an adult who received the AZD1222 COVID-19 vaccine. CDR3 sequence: CASSLFGIAGNDGYTF. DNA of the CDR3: TGTGCCAGCAGTTTGTTCGGAATAGCTGGGAACGATGGCTACACCTTC.